The present T cell receptor (beta chain) was sequenced within a study of blood T cell repertoires in COVID-19. As for the study in general: The cDNA or gDNA used as material had been derived from T cells, B-cell-depleted T cells, or PBMCs.

The germline V gene has CDR1 SGDLS and CDR2 YYNGEE. The length of the CDR3 is 17 residues. The V end was cut by 4 bases, the J end by 0 bases, with 16 bases between. Only in-frame clones appear in the TCRdb table, and some are missing; sequencing was by immunoSEQ multiplex PCR. In the table there are roughly 160,000 clones, roughly 84% of which are singletons. The rearrangement joins TRBV9 to TRBJ1-4, with D possibly TRBD1 on 5 matching bases. The origin of this receptor is a man aged 65 to 79 with active or convalescent COVID-19. Sequencing was done on a sample of peripheral blood. CDR3 protein: CASSLSRGGATNEKLFF. In nucleotides, the CDR3 is TGTGCCAGCAGCCTGAGTCGGGGGGGTGCAACTAATGAAAAACTGTTTTTT. The full variable domain, rest sourced from reference TRBV9 and TRBJ1-4, is DSGVTQTPKHLITATGQRVTLRCSPRSGDLSVYWYQQSLDQGLQFLIQYYNGEERAKGNILERFSAQQFPDLHSELNLSSLELGDSALYFCASSLSRGGATNEKLFFGSGTQLSVL.